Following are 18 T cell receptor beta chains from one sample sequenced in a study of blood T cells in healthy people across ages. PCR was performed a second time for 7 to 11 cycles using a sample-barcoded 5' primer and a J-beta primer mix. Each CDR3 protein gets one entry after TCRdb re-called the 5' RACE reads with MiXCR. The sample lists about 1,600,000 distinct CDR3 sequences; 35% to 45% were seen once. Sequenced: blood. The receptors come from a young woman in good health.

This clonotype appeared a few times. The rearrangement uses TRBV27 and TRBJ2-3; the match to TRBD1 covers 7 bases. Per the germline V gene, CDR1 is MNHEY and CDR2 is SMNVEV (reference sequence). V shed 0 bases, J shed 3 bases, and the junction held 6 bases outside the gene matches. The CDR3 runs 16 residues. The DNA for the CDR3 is TGTGCCAGCAGTTTATCAAAGGGGGCAGCGACAGATACGCAGTATTTT. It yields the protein CASSLSKGAATDTQYF.

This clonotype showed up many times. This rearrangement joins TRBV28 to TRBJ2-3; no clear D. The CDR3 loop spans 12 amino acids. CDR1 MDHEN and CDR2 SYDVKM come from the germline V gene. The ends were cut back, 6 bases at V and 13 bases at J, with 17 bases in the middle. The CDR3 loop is CASSFGSIEEYF. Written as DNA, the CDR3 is TGTGCCAGCAGCTTTGGGTCGATAGAAGAGTATTTT.

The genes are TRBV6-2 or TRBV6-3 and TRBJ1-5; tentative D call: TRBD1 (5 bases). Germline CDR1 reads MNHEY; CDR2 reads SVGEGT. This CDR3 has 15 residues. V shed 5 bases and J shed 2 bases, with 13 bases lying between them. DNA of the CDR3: TGTGCCAGCAGTCGGCAAGGACAAGGCAATCAGCCCCAGCATTTT. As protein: CASSRQGQGNQPQHF.

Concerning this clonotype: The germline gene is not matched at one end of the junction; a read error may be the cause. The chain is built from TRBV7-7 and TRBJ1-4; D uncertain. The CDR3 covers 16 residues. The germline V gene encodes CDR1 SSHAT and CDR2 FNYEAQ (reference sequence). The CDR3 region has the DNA TGTGCTAGCAGCGCGTTGGGGAATGCAACTAATGAAAAACTGTTTTTT. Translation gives CASSALGNATNEKLFF.

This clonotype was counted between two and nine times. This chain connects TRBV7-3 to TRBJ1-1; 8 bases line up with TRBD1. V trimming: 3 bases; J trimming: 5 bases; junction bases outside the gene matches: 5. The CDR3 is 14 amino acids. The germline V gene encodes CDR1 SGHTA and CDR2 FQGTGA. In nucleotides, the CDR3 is TGTGCCAGCAGCTTCAGGGGGCGAGGGACTGAAGCTTTCTTT. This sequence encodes CASSFRGRGTEAFF.

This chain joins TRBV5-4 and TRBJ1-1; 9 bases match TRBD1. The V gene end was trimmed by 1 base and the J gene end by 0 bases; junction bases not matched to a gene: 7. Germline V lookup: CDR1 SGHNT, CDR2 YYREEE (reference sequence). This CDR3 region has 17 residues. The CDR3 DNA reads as TGTGCCAGCAGCTTGCCGACAGGGGGGGAGGTGAACACTGAAGCTTTCTTT. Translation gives CASSLPTGGEVNTEAFF.

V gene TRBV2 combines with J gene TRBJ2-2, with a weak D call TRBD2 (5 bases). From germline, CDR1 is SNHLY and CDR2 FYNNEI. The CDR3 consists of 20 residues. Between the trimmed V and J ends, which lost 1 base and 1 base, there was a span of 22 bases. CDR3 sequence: CASSEGLRRVGDGNTGELFF. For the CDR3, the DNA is TGTGCCAGCAGTGAAGGACTCAGACGGGTGGGAGATGGGAACACCGGGGAGCTGTTTTTT.

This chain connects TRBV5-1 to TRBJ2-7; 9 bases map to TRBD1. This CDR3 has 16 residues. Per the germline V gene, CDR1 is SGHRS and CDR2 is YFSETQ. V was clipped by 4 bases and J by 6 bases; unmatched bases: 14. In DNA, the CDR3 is TGCGCCAGCAGCGACCAGCCGGGACAGGGTGAGGGCGAGCAGTACTTC. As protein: CASSDQPGQGEGEQYF.

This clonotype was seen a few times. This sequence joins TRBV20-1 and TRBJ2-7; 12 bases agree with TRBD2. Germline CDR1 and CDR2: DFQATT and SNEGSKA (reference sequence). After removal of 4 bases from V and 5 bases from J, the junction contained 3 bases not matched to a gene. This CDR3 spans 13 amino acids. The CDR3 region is CSATSGRAHEQYF. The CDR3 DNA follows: TGCAGTGCTACTAGCGGGAGGGCCCACGAGCAGTACTTC.

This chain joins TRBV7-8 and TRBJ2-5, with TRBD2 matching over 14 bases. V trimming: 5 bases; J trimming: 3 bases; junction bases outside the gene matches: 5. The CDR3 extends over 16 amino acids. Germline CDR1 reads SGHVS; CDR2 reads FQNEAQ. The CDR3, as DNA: TGTGCCAGCAGCGCCCCGGGACTAGCGGGAGAAGAGACCCAGTACTTC. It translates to CASSAPGLAGEETQYF.

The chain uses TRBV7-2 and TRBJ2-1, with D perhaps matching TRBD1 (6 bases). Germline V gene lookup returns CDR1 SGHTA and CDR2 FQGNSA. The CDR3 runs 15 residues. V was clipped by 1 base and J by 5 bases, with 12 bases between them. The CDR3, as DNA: TGTGCCAGCAGCTTAGTGCAGGGGTTAAACAATGAGCAGTTCTTC. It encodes CASSLVQGLNNEQFF.

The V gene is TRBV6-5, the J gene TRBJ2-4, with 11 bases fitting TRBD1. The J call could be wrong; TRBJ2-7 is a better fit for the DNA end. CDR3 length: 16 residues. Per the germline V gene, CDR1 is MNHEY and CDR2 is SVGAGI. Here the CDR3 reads CASKVYSGQGEYEQYF. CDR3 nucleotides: TGTGCCAGCAAGGTATATTCGGGACAGGGGGAATACGAGCAGTACTTC.

The CDR3: CASSREGLFF. CDR3 nucleotides: TGTGCCAGCAGTCGGGAGGGCCTGTTCTTC. The rearrangement joins TRBV5-5 to TRBJ2-1; TRBD2 aligns across 8 bases. From germline, CDR1 is SGHKS and CDR2 YYEKEE (reference sequence). V trimming: 5 bases; J trimming: 15 bases; junction bases outside the gene matches: 4. CDR3 length: 10 residues.

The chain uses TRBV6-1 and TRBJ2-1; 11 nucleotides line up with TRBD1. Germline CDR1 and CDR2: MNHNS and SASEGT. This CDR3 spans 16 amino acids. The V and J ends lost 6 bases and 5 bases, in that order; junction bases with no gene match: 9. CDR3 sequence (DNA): TGTGCCAGCAGGAGGGGCCCGGGACAGGGGGACAATGAGCAGTTCTTC. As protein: CASRRGPGQGDNEQFF.

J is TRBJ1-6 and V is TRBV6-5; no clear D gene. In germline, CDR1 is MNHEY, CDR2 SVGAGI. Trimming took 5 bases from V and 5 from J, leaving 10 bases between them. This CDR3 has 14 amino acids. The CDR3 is CASSDLSDNSPLHF. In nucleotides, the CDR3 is TGTGCCAGCAGTGATTTAAGTGATAATTCACCCCTCCACTTT.

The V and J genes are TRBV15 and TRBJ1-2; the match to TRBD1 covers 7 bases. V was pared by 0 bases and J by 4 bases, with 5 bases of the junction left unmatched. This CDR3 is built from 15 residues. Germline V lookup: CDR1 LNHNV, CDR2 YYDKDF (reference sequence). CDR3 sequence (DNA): TGTGCCACCAGCAGAGAGACGGGACAGCGCTATGGCTACACCTTC. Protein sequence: CATSRETGQRYGYTF.

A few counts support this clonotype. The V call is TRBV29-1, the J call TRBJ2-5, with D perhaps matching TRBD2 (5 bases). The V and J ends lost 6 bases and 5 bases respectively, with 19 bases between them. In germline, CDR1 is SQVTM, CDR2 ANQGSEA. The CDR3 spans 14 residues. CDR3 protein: CSVTERSPGETQYF. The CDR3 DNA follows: TGCAGCGTCACGGAGAGGTCGCCGGGGGAGACCCAGTACTTC.

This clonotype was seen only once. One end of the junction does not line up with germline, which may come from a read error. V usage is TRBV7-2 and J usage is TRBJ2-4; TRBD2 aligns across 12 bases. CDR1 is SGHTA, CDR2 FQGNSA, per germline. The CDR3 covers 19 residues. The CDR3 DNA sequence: TGTGCCAGCAGCTTAGCTACCCCCCTACTAGCGGGAGGTAGTGAGACCCAGTGCTTC. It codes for CASSLATPLLAGGSETQCF. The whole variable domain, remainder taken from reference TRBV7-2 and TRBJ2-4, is GAGVSQSPSNKVTEKGKDVELRCDPISGHTALYWYRQSLGQGLEFLIYFQGNSAPDKSGLPSDRFSAERTGGSVSTLTIQRTQQEDSAVYLCASSLATPLLAGGSETQCFGAGTRLSVL.